This TCR beta chain was recorded in a study of blood T cell repertoires in COVID-19. Whole-study context: Donors in the United States, Italy and Spain gave samples during acute or convalescent COVID-19. T cells, B-cell-depleted T cells, or PBMCs provided the cDNA or gDNA that served as material.

The length of the CDR3 is 12 residues. Methods used by the authors: By means of reference gene primer amplification, nucleated cell counts were estimated. Libraries were prepared by immunoSEQ multiplex PCR; TCRdb keeps only in-frame clonotypes and omits some of them. V, J and clone size were drawn from that table, and D and trimming were deduced from the DNA. The top ten hold approximately 7% of the sample, which has roughly 160,000 clones, 86% seen once. The sample comprised peripheral blood. The receptor was isolated from a man in his fifties with active or convalescent COVID-19. The chain uses TRBV21-1 and TRBJ2-7; TRBD2 reflects the table's D call only, with no check against the DNA. TRBV21-1 is a pseudogene locus. The chain's CDR3 is CASSLVVCEQYF. The CDR3 DNA reads TGTGCCAGCAGTCTGGTAGTCTGCGAGCAGTACTTC.